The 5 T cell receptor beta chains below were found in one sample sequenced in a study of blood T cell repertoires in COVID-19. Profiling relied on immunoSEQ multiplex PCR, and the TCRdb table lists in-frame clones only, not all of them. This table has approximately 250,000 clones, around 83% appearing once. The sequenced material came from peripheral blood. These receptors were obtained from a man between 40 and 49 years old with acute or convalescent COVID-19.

CDR3 DNA sequence: TGCGCCAGCATCGAATCCCCGACAGGGCCGTCCGGGGAGCTGTTTTTT. This codes for CASIESPTGPSGELFF. The rearrangement joins TRBV5-1 to TRBJ2-2, with 7 nucleotides matching TRBD1. CDR3 size: 16 residues. V gave up 6 bases and J gave up 6 bases; unmatched junction bases: 14. The germline V gene encodes CDR1 SGHRS and CDR2 YFSETQ.

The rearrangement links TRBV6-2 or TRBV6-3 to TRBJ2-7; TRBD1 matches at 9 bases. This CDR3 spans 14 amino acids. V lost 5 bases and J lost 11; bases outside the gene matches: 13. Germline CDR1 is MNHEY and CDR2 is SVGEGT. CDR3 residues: CASSAGTGTTKEYF. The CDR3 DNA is TGTGCCAGCAGTGCCGGGACAGGGACTACGAAGGAGTACTTC.

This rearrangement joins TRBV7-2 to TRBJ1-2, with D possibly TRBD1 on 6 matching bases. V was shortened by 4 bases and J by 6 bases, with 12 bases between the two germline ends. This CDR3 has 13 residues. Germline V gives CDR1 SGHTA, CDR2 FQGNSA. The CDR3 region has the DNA TGTGCCAGCAGCTCAGGGGTGATAAATGGCTACACCTTC. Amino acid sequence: CASSSGVINGYTF. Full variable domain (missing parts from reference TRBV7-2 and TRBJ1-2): GAGVSQSPSNKVTEKGKDVELRCDPISGHTALYWYRQSLGQGLEFLIYFQGNSAPDKSGLPSDRFSAERTGGSVSTLTIQRTQQEDSAVYLCASSSGVINGYTFGSGTRLTVV.

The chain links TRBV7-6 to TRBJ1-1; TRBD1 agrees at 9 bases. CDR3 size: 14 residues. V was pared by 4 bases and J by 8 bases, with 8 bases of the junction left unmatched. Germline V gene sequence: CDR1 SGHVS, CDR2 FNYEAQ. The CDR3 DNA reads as TGTGCCAGCAGCTCCAAATCCGGGACAGGGGAAGCTTTCTTT. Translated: CASSSKSGTGEAFF.

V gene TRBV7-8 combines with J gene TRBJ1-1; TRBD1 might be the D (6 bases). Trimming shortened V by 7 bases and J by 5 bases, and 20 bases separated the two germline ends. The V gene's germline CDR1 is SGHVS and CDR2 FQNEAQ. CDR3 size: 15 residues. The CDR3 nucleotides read TGTGCCAGCACCCAGCGCTCCCAGGGGAATACTGAAGCTTTCTTT. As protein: CASTQRSQGNTEAFF.